This TCR beta chain was sequenced during a study of blood T cell repertoires in COVID-19. Original data processing: Counts of nucleated cells, estimated from reference gene primer amplification, were obtained. Here immunoSEQ multiplex PCR was the method, and the copy in TCRdb shows in-frame clones only, minus some. That table gives V, J and clone size, and the DNA gave D and trimming. The sample has about 280,000 clones, 90% seen once. The junction had 6 bases not matched to a gene; V was cut back by 3 bases and J by 0 bases. Germline V gene lookup returns CDR1 LNHDA and CDR2 SQIVND (reference sequence). There are 17 residues in the CDR3.

The sequenced sample was PBMCs or T cells enriched from blood (not recorded which). V is TRBV19 and J is TRBJ1-5; TRBD1 matches at 9 bases. This TCR was sampled from a woman aged 18-29 years with acute COVID-19. CDR3 loop: CASSMDRGRLSNQPQHF. In nucleotides, the CDR3 is TGTGCCAGTAGTATGGACAGGGGACGTCTTAGCAATCAGCCCCAGCATTTT.